This T cell receptor (beta chain) is drawn from a study of CD8+ T cells in alopecia areata. The ends were cut back, 2 bases at V and 3 bases at J, with 6 bases in the middle. In germline, CDR1 is MNHEY, CDR2 SMNVEV (reference sequence). The CDR3 is made up of 13 amino acids. Reverse transcription of extracted RNA yielded cDNA, which provided the sequencing template. Sequenced by immunoSEQ multiplex PCR; TCRdb stores in-frame clones only, minus some. This table holds roughly 140,000 clones, 62% found once. The sequence was collected from a human donor in good health. The chain employs TRBV27 and TRBJ2-3; no definite D call. Sample: CD8+ T cells sorted from blood. The CDR3 here is CASSLGRTDTQYF. The CDR3 bases are TGTGCCAGCAGTTTAGGGCGAACAGATACGCAGTATTTT.